This T cell receptor beta chain was observed in a study of blood T cell repertoires in COVID-19. Study overall: PBMCs, B-cell-depleted T cells, or T cells provided the cDNA or gDNA that made up the material.

Using immunoSEQ multiplex PCR, the repertoire was profiled, and TCRdb retains in-frame clones only, with some absent. The table lists fewer than 250,000 clones, more than 85% of them singletons, with around 2.7% in the top ten. Unmatched junction bases numbered 19, after V lost 11 bases and J lost 2 bases. The CDR3 contains 18 residues. In germline, CDR1 is LNHDA, CDR2 SQIVND (reference sequence). This chain links TRBV19 with TRBJ1-5, with TRBD1 matching 9 bases. The source of this sequence is a man between 60 and 75 years old with acute or convalescent COVID-19. What was sequenced was peripheral blood. The CDR3 here is CARPTSTGGRSGNQPQHF. DNA for the CDR3: TGTGCCCGCCCCACATCGACAGGGGGAAGGAGTGGCAATCAGCCCCAGCATTTT.